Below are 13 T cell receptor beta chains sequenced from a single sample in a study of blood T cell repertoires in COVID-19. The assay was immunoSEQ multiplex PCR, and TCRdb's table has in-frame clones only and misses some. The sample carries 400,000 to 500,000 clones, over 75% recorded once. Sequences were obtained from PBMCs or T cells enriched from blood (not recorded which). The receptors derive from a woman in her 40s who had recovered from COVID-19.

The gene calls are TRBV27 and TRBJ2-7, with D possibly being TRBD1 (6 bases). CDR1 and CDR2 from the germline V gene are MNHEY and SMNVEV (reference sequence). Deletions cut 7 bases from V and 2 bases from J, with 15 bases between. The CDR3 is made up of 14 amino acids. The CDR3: CASTSLGGTYEQYF. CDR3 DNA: TGTGCCAGCACCTCTTTAGGGGGAACCTACGAGCAGTACTTC.

Here the CDR3 DNA reads TGTGCCAGCAGTTTTGGAGGTGATGAGCAGTTCTTC. Amino acid sequence: CASSFGGDEQFF. The chain employs TRBV27 and TRBJ2-1, with TRBD2 as a possible D gene (5 bases). CDR1 and CDR2 from the germline V gene are MNHEY and SMNVEV (reference sequence). This CDR3 comprises 12 residues. V lost 3 bases and J lost 8, with 8 bases in between.

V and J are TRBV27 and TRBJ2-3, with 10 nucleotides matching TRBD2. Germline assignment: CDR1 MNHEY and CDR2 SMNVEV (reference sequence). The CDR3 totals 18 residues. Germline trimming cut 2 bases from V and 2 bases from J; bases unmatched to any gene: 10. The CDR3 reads CASSLDPLAGRFTDTQYF. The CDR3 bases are TGTGCCAGCAGTTTAGACCCACTAGCGGGACGGTTCACAGATACGCAGTATTTT.

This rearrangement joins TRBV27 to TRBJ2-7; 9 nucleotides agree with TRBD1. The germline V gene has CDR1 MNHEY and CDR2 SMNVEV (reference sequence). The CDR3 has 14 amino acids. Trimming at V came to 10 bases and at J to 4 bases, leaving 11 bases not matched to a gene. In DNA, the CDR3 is TGTGCCAACCCCGGGACAGGGAATTGTTACGAGCAGTACTTC. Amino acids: CANPGTGNCYEQYF.

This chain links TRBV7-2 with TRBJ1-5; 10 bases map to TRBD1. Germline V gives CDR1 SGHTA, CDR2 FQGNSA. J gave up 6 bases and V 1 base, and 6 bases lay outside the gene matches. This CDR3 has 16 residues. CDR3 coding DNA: TGTGCCAGCAGCTTAGGGGCGGGACAGGGGCGTCAGCCCCAGCATTTT. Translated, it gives CASSLGAGQGRQPQHF.

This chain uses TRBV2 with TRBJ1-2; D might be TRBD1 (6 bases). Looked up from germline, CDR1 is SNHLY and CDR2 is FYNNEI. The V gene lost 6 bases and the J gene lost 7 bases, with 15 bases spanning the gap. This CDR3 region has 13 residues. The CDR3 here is CASSLDGGPGYTF. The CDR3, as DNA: TGTGCCAGCAGCCTGGACGGGGGGCCTGGCTACACCTTC. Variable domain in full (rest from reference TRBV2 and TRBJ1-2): EPEVTQTPSHQVTQMGQEVILRCVPISNHLYFYWYRQILGQKVEFLVSFYNNEISEKSEIFDDQFSVERPDGSNFTLKIRSTKLEDSAMYFCASSLDGGPGYTFGSGTRLTVV.

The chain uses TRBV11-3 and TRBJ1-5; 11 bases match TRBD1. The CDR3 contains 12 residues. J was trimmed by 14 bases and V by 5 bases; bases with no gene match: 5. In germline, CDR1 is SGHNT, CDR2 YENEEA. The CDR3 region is CASSSGQGAKHF. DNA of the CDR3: TGTGCCAGCAGCAGCGGACAGGGGGCTAAGCATTTT.

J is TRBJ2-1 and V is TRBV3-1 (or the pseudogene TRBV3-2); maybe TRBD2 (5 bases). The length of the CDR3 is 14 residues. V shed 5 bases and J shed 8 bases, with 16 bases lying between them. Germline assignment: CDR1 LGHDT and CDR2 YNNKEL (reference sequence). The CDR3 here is CASSFWTDGDEQFF. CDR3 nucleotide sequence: TGTGCCAGCAGCTTCTGGACTGATGGGGATGAGCAGTTCTTC.

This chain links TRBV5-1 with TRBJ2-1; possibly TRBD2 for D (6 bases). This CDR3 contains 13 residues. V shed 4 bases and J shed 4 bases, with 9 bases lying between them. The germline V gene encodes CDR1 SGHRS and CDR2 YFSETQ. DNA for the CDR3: TGCGCCAGCAGCACGGGGACTTACAATGAGCAGTTCTTC. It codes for CASSTGTYNEQFF.

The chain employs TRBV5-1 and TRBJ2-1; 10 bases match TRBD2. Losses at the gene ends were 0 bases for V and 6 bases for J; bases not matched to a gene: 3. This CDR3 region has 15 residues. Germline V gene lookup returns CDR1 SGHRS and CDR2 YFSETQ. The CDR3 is CASSLEASGSNEQFF. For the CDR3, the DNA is TGCGCCAGCAGCTTGGAAGCTAGCGGGAGCAATGAGCAGTTCTTC.

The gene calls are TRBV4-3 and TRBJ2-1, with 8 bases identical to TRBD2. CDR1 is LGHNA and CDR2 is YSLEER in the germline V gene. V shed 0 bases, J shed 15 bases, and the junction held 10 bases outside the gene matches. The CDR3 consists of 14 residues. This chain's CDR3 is CASSQESGTSLVFF. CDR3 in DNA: TGCGCCAGCAGCCAAGAGAGCGGGACTAGTCTGGTGTTCTTC.

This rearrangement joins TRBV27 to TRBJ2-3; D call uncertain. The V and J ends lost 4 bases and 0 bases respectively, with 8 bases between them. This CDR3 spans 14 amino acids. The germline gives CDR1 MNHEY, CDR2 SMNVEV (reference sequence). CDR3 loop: CASSYGLSTDTQYF. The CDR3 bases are TGTGCCAGCAGTTACGGTCTGAGCACAGATACGCAGTATTTT.

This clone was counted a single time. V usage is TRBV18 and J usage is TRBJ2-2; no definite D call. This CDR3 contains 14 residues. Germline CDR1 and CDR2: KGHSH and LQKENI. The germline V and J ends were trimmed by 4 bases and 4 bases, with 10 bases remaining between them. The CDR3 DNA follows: TGTGCCAGCTCACTGGTCAGGTCCACCGGGGAGCTGTTTTTT. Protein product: CASSLVRSTGELFF.